There are many counts of the clone carrying this T cell receptor (beta chain). Its target is not known. The germline CDR1 and CDR2 sequences are LGHNA and YNFKEQ. Trimming cost V 4 bases and J 5 bases; bases outside gene matches: 10. The CDR3 is 16 amino acids. Unsorted whole blood yielded the blood RNA, and germline DNA was also extracted. A roughly 4-milliliter peripheral blood sample was collected before surgery. This record belongs to a study of tumor-infiltrating lymphocytes in primary liver carcinoma. Study-wide background: Primary liver carcinoma, confirmed by histopathology, was surgically resected.

Priming with a constant-region primer yielded TCR beta cDNA from approximately 500 ng total RNA. Libraries for TCR beta were built through three nested multiplex PCR rounds, which together made up a slightly modified ARM-PCR procedure. PCR rounds one and two used TRBV1-TRBV30 forward primers with a C-beta reverse primer for around 11 cycles each. TCRdb re-called the multiplex PCR reads through MiXCR, storing one row per CDR3 protein. This sample carries about 320,000 distinct CDR3 sequences, roughly 60% of them seen once, and the ten largest clones take roughly 8.9%. Study results and caveats: Tumor region pairs overlapped more than did tumor-adjacent and tumor-blood pairs. The top-250-clone fraction was significantly higher in tumors than in blood (p = 0.039).

The source is a man aged 35 to 55 with primary liver carcinoma and hepatitis B virus infection. The chain is built from TRBV4-2 and TRBJ2-1; 8 bases are shared with TRBD1. Material for sequencing was peripheral blood. The CDR3 coding sequence is TGTGCCAGCAGCCCGACCGGAACAGGGGGGAACAATGAGCAGTTCTTC. As protein: CASSPTGTGGNNEQFF.